The rows below give T cell receptor beta chains drawn from one sample of a study of T-cell reconstitution after alpha-beta-depleted transplantation in children. TCRdb re-called the PCR reads through MiXCR, storing one row per CDR3 protein. Of 200,000 to 300,000 distinct CDR3 sequences in the sample, roughly 25% are singletons; the top ten hold roughly 2.7%. Sequenced material: PBMCs, taken before TCRalphabeta/CD19-depleted stem cell transplant. The origin of the receptors is a girl between 2 and 10 years old with Fanconi anemia, due to receive a stem cell transplant. Each CDR3 is given with its conserved first and last residue. Fields, in order: V gene, D gene, J gene, clone size, CDR3 DNA, CDR3 protein. A D gene is named only where the DNA matches it firmly. Some rows mark clone size as missing; the rest say once, few, many or name a class of expanded clone.

>TRBV29-1|NA|TRBJ1-3|many
TGCAGCGTTCTCCGGGACGGACGAAACACCATATATTTT
CSVLRDGRNTIYF
>TRBV20-1|TRBD1|TRBJ1-2|many
TGCAGTGCTAGCCCGACAGGGGTAGGTGGCTACACCTTC
CSASPTGVGGYTF
>TRBV23-1|TRBD1|TRBJ2-1|few
TGCGCCAGCAGTAACGTCCCCACAGGGGCCCCTTACAATGAGCAGTTCTTC
CASSNVPTGAPYNEQFF
>TRBV29-1|NA|TRBJ2-4|few
TGCAGCGTCACCGTGAGCTATGACATTCAGTACTTC
CSVTVSYDIQYF
>TRBV7-6|TRBD2|TRBJ2-1|many
TGTGCCAGCACCCCTGACACCGGGACTAGCTACAATGAGCAGTTCTTC
CASTPDTGTSYNEQFF
>TRBV24-1|TRBD1|TRBJ2-7|few
TGTGCCACCAGTGGGGGGACCGGGACAGGGGGAACCTACGAGCAGTACTTC
CATSGGTGTGGTYEQYF
>TRBV20-1|TRBD2|TRBJ2-1|NA
TGCAGTGCTAGAGATCCCAGGGGCGGGGGGTCGTTCTTC
CSARDPRGGGSFF
>TRBV29-1|NA|TRBJ2-5|NA
TGCAGCGTTGAAGATCCGGAGACCCAGTACTTC
CSVEDPETQYF
>TRBV7-9|NA|TRBJ2-6|NA
TGTGCCAGCAGCTTATCGAAGGGGCTCGGGGCCAACGTCCTGACTTTC
CASSLSKGLGANVLTF
>TRBV7-9|NA|TRBJ2-1|many
TGTGCCAGCAGCTTACGGCGGGGTTCTAATGAGCAGTTCTTC
CASSLRRGSNEQFF
>TRBV25-1|TRBD1|TRBJ1-5|NA
TGTGCCAGCAGTGAATCGGGGACGGGGACAGGGAGCAATCAGCCCCAGCATTTT
CASSESGTGTGSNQPQHF
>TRBV6-5|TRBD1|TRBJ2-7|NA
TGTGCCAGCAGTTACTCGACGGGACAGGCGTACTACGAGCAGTACTTC
CASSYSTGQAYYEQYF
>TRBV18|NA|TRBJ2-3|NA
TGTGCCAGCTCACCATCCGCAGATACGCAGTATTTT
CASSPSADTQYF
>TRBV3-1|NA|TRBJ2-3|many
TGTGCCAGCAGCCAAGCGGGACTCCGCACAGATACGCAGTATTTT
CASSQAGLRTDTQYF
>TRBV20-1|TRBD1|TRBJ2-7|NA
TGCAGTGCTAGTACAGGGGGCAACGAGCAGTACTTC
CSASTGGNEQYF
>TRBV20-1|TRBD2|TRBJ2-1|NA
TGCAGTGCTAGAATTGGGACTAGGCACAATGAGCAGTTCTTC
CSARIGTRHNEQFF
>TRBV7-6|TRBD2|TRBJ2-7|many
TGTGCCAGCAGCTTAGGAATAGCGGGAATGGGCGAGCAGTACTTC
CASSLGIAGMGEQYF
>TRBV5-1|TRBD2|TRBJ2-1|few
TGCGCCAGCAGCTTTCGACTAGCGGCCTACAATGAGCAGTTCTTC
CASSFRLAAYNEQFF
>TRBV7-2|NA|TRBJ2-7|many
TGTGCCAGCAGCTTAGCCTGGACCGCCTACGAGCAGTACTTC
CASSLAWTAYEQYF
>TRBV12-3/TRBV12-4|NA|TRBJ2-2|many
TGTGCCAGCAGTCAAACAACGAACACCGGGGAGCTGTTTTTT
CASSQTTNTGELFF
>TRBV24-1|NA|TRBJ2-2|many
TGTGCCACCACGGACAGCTTCACCGGGGAGCTGTTTTTT
CATTDSFTGELFF
>TRBV12-3/TRBV12-4|TRBD1|TRBJ2-7|many
TGTGCCAGCAGTCTGGGACAGGGTTCCTACGAGCAGTACTTC
CASSLGQGSYEQYF
>TRBV29-1|TRBD2|TRBJ2-1|many
TGCAGCGTGGGACTAGTCTACAATGAGCAGTTCTTC
CSVGLVYNEQFF
>TRBV20-1|NA|TRBJ1-2|many
TGCAGTGCTCCCGACTACAGTAAGGGGGGGAGCTACACCTTC
CSAPDYSKGGSYTF
>TRBV18|TRBD1|TRBJ1-2|NA
TGTGCCAGCTCACCGACAGGGACGGACTACACCTTC
CASSPTGTDYTF
>TRBV15|NA|TRBJ2-1|many
TGTGCCACCAGCAGAGATATCGGGGGTTACAATGAGCAGTTCTTC
CATSRDIGGYNEQFF
>TRBV12-3/TRBV12-4|NA|TRBJ2-1|many
TGTGCCAGCAGCCCCATTAACAATGAGCAGTTCTTC
CASSPINNEQFF
>TRBV5-6|TRBD1|TRBJ2-1|few
TGTGCCAGCAGCTTGGGCAGGGGGCGGTGGAATGAGCAGTTCTTC
CASSLGRGRWNEQFF
>TRBV20-1|NA|TRBJ2-7|many
TGCAGTGCTAGAGGATCGGGGGTTGAGCAGTACTTC
CSARGSGVEQYF
>TRBV12-3/TRBV12-4|TRBD1|TRBJ1-6|many
TGTGCCAGCAGTGCCGACAGGGCACCCTCGCCCCTCCACTTT
CASSADRAPSPLHF
>TRBV5-1|TRBD2|TRBJ2-3|NA
TGCGCCAGCAGCGGTGGACTAGCGGGGGGAACAGATACGCAGTATTTT
CASSGGLAGGTDTQYF
>TRBV6-5|NA|TRBJ2-2|NA
TGTGCCAGCAGTTACTCGTCCCGATACACCGGGGAGCTGTTTTTT
CASSYSSRYTGELFF
>TRBV28|NA|TRBJ1-4|many
TGTGCCAGCGGCGGGGGGTACAATGAAAAACTGTTTTTT
CASGGGYNEKLFF
>TRBV9|TRBD1|TRBJ2-2|many
TGTGCCAGCGGAAAAGGGGGACAGGCTAACACCGGGGAGCTGTTTTTT
CASGKGGQANTGELFF
>TRBV29-1|NA|TRBJ2-1|few
TGCAGCGTCGTAGCCGAGAGCTCCTACAATGAGCAGTTCTTC
CSVVAESSYNEQFF
>TRBV20-1|NA|TRBJ2-7|NA
TGCAGTGCCCGTGGCCCTTACTACGAGCAGTACTTC
CSARGPYYEQYF
>TRBV29-1|NA|TRBJ2-1|many
TGCAGCGTTGTAGTATTGGACGAGCAGTTCTTC
CSVVVLDEQFF
>TRBV2|NA|TRBJ2-7|NA
TGTGCCAGCAGTGAGACCCTTAGCTCGCGGGAGCAGTACTTC
CASSETLSSREQYF
>TRBV12-3/TRBV12-4|NA|TRBJ2-3|many
TGTGCCAGCAGTTTAATAGGGCTTACAGATACGCAGTATTTT
CASSLIGLTDTQYF
>TRBV29-1|TRBD2|TRBJ2-1|NA
TGCAGCGTTGTTGGGGGACTAGTTGGCGATGAGCAGTTCTTC
CSVVGGLVGDEQFF
>TRBV29-1|NA|TRBJ2-7|many
TGCAGCGTTGAGATTTGTAGTGGCAAACTCCTTTGCGAGCAGTACTTC
CSVEICSGKLLCEQYF
>TRBV9|NA|TRBJ2-1|few
TGTGCCAGCAGCGCTTTAAACAATGAGCAGTTCTTC
CASSALNNEQFF
>TRBV6-1|TRBD2|TRBJ2-2|many
TGTGCCAGCAGGTTTCGGGGGGAGACCGGGGAGCTGTTTTTT
CASRFRGETGELFF
>TRBV4-1|TRBD2|TRBJ2-7|once
TGCGCCAGCAGCCTGACCCCGGGGGGGCCATTGAACGAGCAGTACTTC
CASSLTPGGPLNEQYF